This T cell receptor beta chain emerged from a study of regulatory T cells in long-lasting Graves disease. Concerning this clonotype: The target antigen is unknown. Since the CDR3 does not end with the conserved phenylalanine or tryptophan, this likely comes from a read error.

With 5 bases clipped from V and 2 bases from J, the junction kept 5 bases outside the gene matches. The germline V gene encodes CDR1 MDHEN and CDR2 SYDVKM. The CDR3 is 14 amino acids. Findings and limits, study-wide: Favoring TRBV28, TRBJ1-2 and TRBJ2-5 was a feature seen in persistent disease.

The TCR beta library used iRepertoire HTBI primers with Arm-PCR amplification of CDR3. TCRdb fed the multiplex PCR reads into MiXCR, producing one record per CDR3 protein. Among a few hundred thousand distinct CDR3 sequences listed, 12% to 15% were seen once. Time point noted: newly diagnosed GD, antithyroid drugs for less than 3 months. PBMCs provided the RNA from which the TCR library was made. The diagnosis of Graves' disease used American Thyroid Association guidelines. These sequences were also reported in another study, on T cells in Graves' hyperthyroidism and ophthalmopathy. That paper adds: Most clonotypes expanded in thyroid above 0.001 were likewise present in blood. Model-based prediction identified ophthalmopathy a median around 6.7 months prior to its onset.

The sequence was obtained from a woman between 45 and 60 years old with Graves disease. The rearrangement joins TRBV28 to TRBJ2-7; 8 positions match TRBD2. Sequences were derived from peripheral blood mononuclear cells (PBMCs), sampled at new diagnosis, from a patient treated with antithyroid drugs. The CDR3 reads CASSATSDTYEQYS. CDR3 nucleotides: TGTGCCAGCAGTGCGACTAGCGACACCTACGAGCAGTACTCC.